This T cell receptor (beta chain) was obtained from a study of T cells in Graves' hyperthyroidism and ophthalmopathy. Ten or more counts support this clonotype. Its antigen is unknown. Orbital computed tomography, thyroid ultrasound, serum thyroxine and TRAb, and clinical symptoms together informed the diagnoses. The investigators amplified TCR beta CDR3 regions from RNA transcripts. First-round RT-PCR of the TCR CDR3 relied on the HTBI primer set. TCRdb re-called the multiplex PCR reads through MiXCR, storing one row per CDR3 protein. Of about 98,000 distinct CDR3 sequences in the sample, roughly 40% were seen once. General study findings and limits: A median around 5.9 months before onset, the model predicted ophthalmopathy.

This CDR3 comprises 15 residues. Trimming removed 6 bases from V and 3 bases from J; junction bases left unmatched: 7. Germline CDR1 and CDR2: MNHNY and SVGAGI (reference sequence). The V call is TRBV6-6, the J call TRBJ1-5, with 8 bases identical to TRBD1. The TCR sequence derives from a woman in her 30s with Graves' hyperthyroidism. The material sequenced was peripheral blood or thyroid tissue (not recorded which). CDR3 sequence (DNA): TGTGCCAGCAGCCCCCGACAGGGGCCCAATCAGCCCCAGCATTTT. Translated: CASSPRQGPNQPQHF.